These 9 T cell receptor beta chains came from one sample sequenced in a study of shared clonotypes between healthy human individuals. Profiling relied on immunoSEQ multiplex PCR, and the TCRdb table lists in-frame clones only, not all of them. The repertoire holds over a million clones, with about 75% as singletons. Source material: memory CD4+ T cells sorted from blood. Subset reported: CD45RA-negative fraction. The origin of the receptors is a man in his late teens or twenties in good health.

On this clone: Distinct nucleotide sequences in the sample also encode this CDR3. CDR3 DNA: TGTGCCAGCAGCGTACAGGACTCTGGAAACACCATATATTTT. Residues: CASSVQDSGNTIYF. The J gene is TRBJ1-3, the V gene TRBV9, with D unresolved. Trimming pared 1 base from V and 0 bases from J, leaving 5 bases between. There are 14 residues in the CDR3. Germline V gives CDR1 SGDLS, CDR2 YYNGEE.

The chain recombines TRBV2 with TRBJ2-2; D uncertain. Germline V gene data show CDR1 as SNHLY and CDR2 as FYNNEI. Trimming stripped 8 bases from V and 0 bases from J, with 16 bases between. This CDR3 region has 16 residues. For the CDR3, the DNA is TGTGCCAGCTCAATCGCCCGACACACGAACACCGGGGAGCTGTTTTTT. Its protein product is CASSIARHTNTGELFF. Supplemented by reference TRBV2 and TRBJ2-2, the full variable domain reads EPEVTQTPSHQVTQMGQEVILRCVPISNHLYFYWYRQILGQKVEFLVSFYNNEISEKSEIFDDQFSVERPDGSNFTLKIRSTKLEDSAMYFCASSIARHTNTGELFFGEGSRLTVL.

The chain combines TRBV18 with TRBJ2-3; no reliable D call. CDR3 size: 20 residues. The germline V gene encodes CDR1 KGHSH and CDR2 LQKENI. The V gene lost 0 bases and the J gene lost 0 bases, with 22 bases spanning the gap. Written as DNA, the CDR3 is TGTGCCAGCTCACCACCGTCACTAAGTCATGGACCTAGAAGCACAGATACGCAGTATTTT. The encoded protein is CASSPPSLSHGPRSTDTQYF.

V and J are TRBV4-1 and TRBJ1-2; 8 nucleotides agree with TRBD1. This CDR3 region has 15 residues. V dropped 6 bases and J dropped 7; count of bases not matched to a gene: 13. Germline CDR1 is MGHRA and CDR2 is YSYEKL. The DNA for the CDR3 is TGCGCCAGCAGTCCTGGACAGGGCGGGCTTGGTGGCTACACCTTC. This translates into CASSPGQGGLGGYTF.

J is TRBJ2-2 and V is TRBV5-4; D is unclear. This CDR3 has 13 residues. V was shortened by 0 bases and J by 7 bases, with 7 bases between the two germline ends. From germline, CDR1 is SGHNT and CDR2 YYREEE (reference sequence). The CDR3 DNA sequence: TGTGCCAGCAGCTTGGTGGATGACGGGGAGCTGTTTTTT. This codes for CASSLVDDGELFF.

This clone was seen more than once but under ten times. The chain has TRBV28 and TRBJ1-6, with D perhaps matching TRBD1 (5 bases). The V gene's germline CDR1 is MDHEN and CDR2 SYDVKM. This CDR3 is 13 amino acids long. Trimming took 11 bases from V and 8 from J, leaving 16 bases between them. CDR3 DNA: TGTGCCGCAAGGGGCAGGGTGGATTCACCCCTCCACTTT. Amino acids: CAARGRVDSPLHF.

The chain carries TRBV19 and TRBJ1-5; D is possibly TRBD1 (6 bases). The CDR3 contains 13 residues. The germline V and J ends were trimmed by 3 bases and 9 bases, with 12 bases remaining between them. Germline V gene sequence: CDR1 LNHDA, CDR2 SQIVND (reference sequence). In DNA form, the CDR3 reads TGTGCCAGTAGTATTGGGGTACAGGGGCCCCAGCATTTT. This gives the protein CASSIGVQGPQHF.

This clone appeared a few times. The rearrangement uses TRBV7-2 and TRBJ2-3, with 11 bases aligning to TRBD2. Germline assignment: CDR1 SGHTA and CDR2 FQGNSA. The CDR3 covers 18 residues. The V segment lost 1 base and the J segment 6 bases; nucleotides outside the gene matches: 12. This chain's CDR3 is CASSLGSLAGGSSDTQYF. CDR3 bases: TGTGCCAGCAGCTTAGGTTCTCTAGCGGGAGGATCCTCTGATACGCAGTATTTT.

V and J are TRBV6-5 and TRBJ2-2; possibly TRBD2 for D (5 bases). The CDR3 spans 11 residues. Trimming took 6 bases from V and 9 from J, leaving 8 bases between them. The germline CDR1 and CDR2 sequences are MNHEY and SVGAGI. This chain's CDR3 is CASSPGRELFF. In DNA, the CDR3 is TGTGCCAGCAGCCCGGGGAGGGAGCTGTTTTTT.